The present T cell receptor beta chain was sequenced within a study of shared clonotypes between healthy human individuals. Investigators spread the genomic DNA of each subset evenly over several immunoSEQ plates. The protocol was immunoSEQ multiplex PCR, while the TCRdb copy is restricted to in-frame clones and leaves out a portion. The table lists some 2,000,000 clones, approximately 96% of them singletons, with about 0.13% in the top ten. The germline V gene encodes CDR1 GTSNPN and CDR2 SVGIG (reference sequence). There are 13 residues in the CDR3. The V end lost 5 bases, the J end lost 3 bases, and 11 bases lay between the germline ends. Regarding this clone: The antigen is unknown.

Study-wide findings and caveats: Sorted-subset samples were not fully sequenced, rarefaction indicated.

The rearrangement joins TRBV30 to TRBJ2-1; tentatively, D is TRBD2 (6 bases). This receptor was obtained from a man younger than 35 in good health. The sequencing input was naive CD4+ T cells sorted from blood. Subset described: CD45RA+ positively selected. CDR3 DNA sequence: TGTGCCTGGGGGGGGACCCTCTACAATGAGCAGTTCTTC. Its translation: CAWGGTLYNEQFF.